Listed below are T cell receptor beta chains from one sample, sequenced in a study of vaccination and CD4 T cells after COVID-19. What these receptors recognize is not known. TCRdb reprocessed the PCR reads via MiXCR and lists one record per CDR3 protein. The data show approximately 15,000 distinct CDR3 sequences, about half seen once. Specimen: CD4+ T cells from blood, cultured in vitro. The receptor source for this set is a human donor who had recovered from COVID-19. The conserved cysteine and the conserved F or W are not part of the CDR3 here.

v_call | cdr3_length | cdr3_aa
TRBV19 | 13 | ASRTSRSVNQPQH
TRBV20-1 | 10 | SALEGGYEQF
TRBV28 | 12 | ASSSGQTNYGYT
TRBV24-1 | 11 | ATGVGARETQY
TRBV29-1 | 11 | SVRHETNYGYT
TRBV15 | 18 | ATSGTPGLADPSSYNEQF
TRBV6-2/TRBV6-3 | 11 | ASSVAGPYEQY
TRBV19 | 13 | ASSPSTGWGNTIY
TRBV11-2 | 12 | ASSPRDGSYEQY
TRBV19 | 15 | ASSTMDRVISSNGYT
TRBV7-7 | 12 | ASSLVGAAKDLH
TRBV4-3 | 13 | ASSQVGGEFYEQY
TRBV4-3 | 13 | ASSQEDRDSYEQY
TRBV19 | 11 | ASSIGTGDEQY
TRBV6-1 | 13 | ASSGDGGVGQPQH
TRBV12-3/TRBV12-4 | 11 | ASSLLPGTEAF
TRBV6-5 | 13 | ASSYKRATNEKLF
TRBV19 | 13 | ASSIRPGGGQPQH
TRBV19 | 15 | ASSIDIRPHPNQPQH
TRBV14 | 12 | ASSQGTGPYGYT
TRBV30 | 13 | AWSASNRGNTEAF
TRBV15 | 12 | ATSSQLSGNTIY
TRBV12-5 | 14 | ASGPSGGGGNQPQH
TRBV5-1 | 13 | ASSLEGLKTDTQY
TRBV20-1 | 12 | SAMTSGSTDTQY
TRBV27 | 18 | ASTDTRQGLAVTSTDTQY
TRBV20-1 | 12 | SASPATTYNEQF
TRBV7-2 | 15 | ASSPPGRASNLSPLH
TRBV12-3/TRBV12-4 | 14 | ASSPTEGRDIDTQY
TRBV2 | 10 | ASHIQGREQF
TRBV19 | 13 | ASSIVGHGDEKLF
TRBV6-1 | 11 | ASSEEVLTEAF
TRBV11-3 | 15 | ASSLTPRGNLNTEAF
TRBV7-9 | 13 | ASSPMGTGYHEQY
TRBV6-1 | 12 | ASSETVGQRELF
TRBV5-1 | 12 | ASSSAGETTEAF
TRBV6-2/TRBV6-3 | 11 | ASGPPRGTEAF
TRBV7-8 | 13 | ASSLATSGANVLT
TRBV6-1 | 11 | ASRKASLTEAF
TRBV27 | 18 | ASSLPPRGAGGANTGELF
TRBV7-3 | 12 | ASSSDIAEETQY
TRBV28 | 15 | ASSFGSGVRAKNIQY
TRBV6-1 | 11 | ASRASGDYEQY
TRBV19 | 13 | ASSTWTGANYGYT
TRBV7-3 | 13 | ASSISRDRASEAF
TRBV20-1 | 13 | SAGRSDFSNQPQH
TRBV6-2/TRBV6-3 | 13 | ASSNPGPMNQGQY
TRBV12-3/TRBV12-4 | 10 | ASSRALVGYT
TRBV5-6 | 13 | ASSETGDRDQPQH
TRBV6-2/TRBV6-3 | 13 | ASSYTSGGADTQY
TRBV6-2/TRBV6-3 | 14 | ASTADRSVSRYEQY
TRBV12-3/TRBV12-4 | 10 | ASSSPGTEAF
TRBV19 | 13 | ASSRWDGSNQPQH
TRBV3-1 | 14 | ASSQDTGRAFYGYT
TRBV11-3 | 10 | ASSLAVSEAF